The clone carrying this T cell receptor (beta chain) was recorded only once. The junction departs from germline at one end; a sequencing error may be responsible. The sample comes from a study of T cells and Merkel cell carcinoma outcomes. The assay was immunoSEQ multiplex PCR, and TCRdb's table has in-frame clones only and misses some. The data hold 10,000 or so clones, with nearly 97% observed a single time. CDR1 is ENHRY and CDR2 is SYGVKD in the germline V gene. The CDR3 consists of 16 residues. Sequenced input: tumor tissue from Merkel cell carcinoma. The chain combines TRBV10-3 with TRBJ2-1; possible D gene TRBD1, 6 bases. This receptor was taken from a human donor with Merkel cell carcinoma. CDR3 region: CATRASGTPSSNEQFF. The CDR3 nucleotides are TGTGCCACCAGGGCCTCCGGGACACCTTCCTCCAATGAGCAGTTCTTC.